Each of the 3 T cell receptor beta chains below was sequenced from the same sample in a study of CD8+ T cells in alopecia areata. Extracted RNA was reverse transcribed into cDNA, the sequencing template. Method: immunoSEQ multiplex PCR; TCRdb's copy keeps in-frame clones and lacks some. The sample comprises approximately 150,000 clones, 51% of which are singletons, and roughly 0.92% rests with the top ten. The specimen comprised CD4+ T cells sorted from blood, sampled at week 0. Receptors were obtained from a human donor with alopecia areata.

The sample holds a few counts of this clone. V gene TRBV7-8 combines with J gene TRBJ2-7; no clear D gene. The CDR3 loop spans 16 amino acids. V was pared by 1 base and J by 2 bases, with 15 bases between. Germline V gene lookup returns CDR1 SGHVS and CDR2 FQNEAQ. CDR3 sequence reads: CASSLGRPSFTYEQYF. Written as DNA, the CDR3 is TGTGCCAGCAGCTTAGGCAGGCCCTCTTTTACCTACGAGCAGTACTTC.

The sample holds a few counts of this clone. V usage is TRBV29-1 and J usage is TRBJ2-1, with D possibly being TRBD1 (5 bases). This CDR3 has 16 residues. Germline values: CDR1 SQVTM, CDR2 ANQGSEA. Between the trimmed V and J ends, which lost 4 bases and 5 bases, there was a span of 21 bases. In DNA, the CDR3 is TGCAGCGTTGTTTCCGCGACAACCAGGGCCCACAATGAGCAGTTCTTC. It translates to CSVVSATTRAHNEQFF.

In nucleotides, the CDR3 is TGTGCCAGCAGTGCTCCCGGGACTAGGTTCGGGGAGCTGTTTTTT. This translates into CASSAPGTRFGELFF. The chain employs TRBV6-5 and TRBJ2-2, with TRBD2 matching 8 bases. The germline CDR1 and CDR2 sequences are MNHEY and SVGAGI. This CDR3 spans 15 amino acids. J lost 7 bases, V lost 5 bases, and 9 bases had no gene match.